This T cell receptor beta chain is from a study of T cell responses to AZD1222 COVID-19 vaccine. About the study: Second doses were pooled across both intervals (about 4 or about 12 weeks).

Details on this clone: What it binds is unknown.

Sequencing was performed with immunoSEQ multiplex PCR; in TCRdb, only in-frame clones are kept and a portion is missing. The sample carries about 200,000 clones, 80% to 90% recorded once. The study, taken as a whole, reports: After the peak T cell response, and only then, were repertoires sampled.

The sequenced sample was peripheral blood, obtained on day 0 of AZD1222 vaccination. The TCR sequence derives from an adult in good health.

The CDR3: CASSYSTWSGANVLTF. The CDR3, as DNA: TGTGCCAGCAGTTACTCGACATGGTCTGGGGCCAACGTCCTGACTTTC. This chain uses TRBV6-2 or TRBV6-3 with TRBJ2-6; D is undetermined. Trimming pared 0 bases from V and 1 base from J, leaving 7 bases between. The germline V gene has CDR1 MNHEY and CDR2 SVGEGT. This CDR3 has 16 residues.